This TCR beta chain was sequenced during a study of blood T cell repertoires in COVID-19. Method: immunoSEQ multiplex PCR; TCRdb's copy keeps in-frame clones and lacks some. The sample consists of 250,000 to 350,000 clones, around 89% of them appearing once. The J segment lost 4 bases and the V segment lost 5 bases, leaving 7 bases of the junction unmatched. Germline loops: CDR1 LGHDT, CDR2 YNNKEL (reference sequence). CDR3 length equals 14 residues. The V and J genes are TRBV3-1 (or the pseudogene TRBV3-2) and TRBJ1-1; 7 bases are shared with TRBD1. Sequenced: peripheral blood. This receptor was taken from a woman aged 55-70 years with acute or convalescent COVID-19. The CDR3 DNA reads TGTGCCAGCAGCTACAGACAGGGATCCACTGAAGCTTTCTTT. Translating it yields CASSYRQGSTEAFF.